Shown below are 6 T cell receptor beta chains from a single sample sequenced in a study of blood T cell repertoires in COVID-19. TCRdb's table, derived via immunoSEQ multiplex PCR, lists solely in-frame clones and lacks some. Among about 53,000 clones listed, approximately 84% were seen once. The sample taken for sequencing was peripheral blood. The source is a human donor in a cohort sampled during active COVID-19.

V is TRBV30 and J is TRBJ2-2; 9 bases are a match to TRBD2. After removal of 2 bases from V and 7 bases from J, the junction contained 2 bases not matched to a gene. This CDR3 contains 13 residues. The V gene's germline CDR1 is GTSNPN and CDR2 SVGIG (reference sequence). The CDR3: CAWSPTSGGELFF. The CDR3, as DNA: TGTGCCTGGAGTCCGACTAGCGGCGGGGAGCTGTTTTTT.

The rearrangement joins TRBV4-1 to TRBJ1-4; D gene ambiguous. This CDR3 comprises 14 residues. V gave up 0 bases and J gave up 4 bases, with 6 bases separating them. Germline CDR1 and CDR2: MGHRA and YSYEKL. The CDR3 region has the DNA TGCGCCAGCAGCCAAGAACCAGATAATGAAAAACTGTTTTTT. Translation: CASSQEPDNEKLFF.

V and J are TRBV28 and TRBJ2-3, with D maybe TRBD2 (6 bases). Germline V gives CDR1 MDHEN, CDR2 SYDVKM. CDR3 length: 14 residues. V lost 6 bases, J lost 1 base, and 11 bases lay in between. In DNA form, the CDR3 reads TGTGCCAGCAGCAGCGAGCGGGGCACAGATACGCAGTATTTT. Protein product: CASSSERGTDTQYF.

This clone was recorded once. The CDR3 nucleotides read TGCGCCAGCAGCTTGGCCGCGGGGCAAAATGAGCAGTTCTTC. Protein sequence: CASSLAAGQNEQFF. The rearrangement uses TRBV5-1 and TRBJ2-1, with D possibly matching TRBD2 (6 bases). The CDR3 extends over 14 amino acids. The ends were cut back, 0 bases at V and 7 bases at J, with 11 bases in the middle. Looked up from germline, CDR1 is SGHRS and CDR2 is YFSETQ.

J is TRBJ2-3 and V is TRBV18; 10 bases map to TRBD1. CDR3 size: 12 residues. Trimming cost V 5 bases and J 14 bases; bases outside gene matches: 7. Germline V gene lookup returns CDR1 KGHSH and CDR2 LQKENI. The CDR3 coding sequence is TGTGCCAGCTCATTAGACAGGGGGCAACGGTATTTT. It translates to CASSLDRGQRYF.

The chain has TRBV28 and TRBJ1-1; D unresolved. The V end was cut by 5 bases, the J end by 7 bases, with 14 bases between. The CDR3 loop spans 13 amino acids. From germline, CDR1 is MDHEN and CDR2 SYDVKM. CDR3 coding DNA: TGTGCCAGCAGTACCCCGACACCGAATGAAGCTTTCTTT. Amino acid sequence: CASSTPTPNEAFF.